The 23 T cell receptor beta chains below come from one sample, sequenced in a study of beta chain features in type 1 diabetes (dated by TCRdb to the late 2010s). What the authors observed across the whole study: A moderate but significant shortening of TCRB CDR3 length was observed in type 1 diabetes patients in all four CD4+ subsets.

No antigen has been assigned to these receptors. The receptor library was made with the immunoSEQ multiplex PCR assay. The High Capacity cDNA Reverse Transcription Kit was used to reverse transcribe all of the isolated RNA, meaning that expressed TCRB transcripts were what got sequenced. The table comes from immuneACCESS by way of TCRdb, which keeps in-frame sequences with V and J called. Part of the clones is missing from these tables; in studies checked, under half for an unresolved V gene and the rest for unknown reasons. For this sample there are about 160,000 clones; roughly 10% appear just once. 0.7% of the sample is in the top ten clones. The source material was central memory CD4+ T cells from blood. These receptor sequences come from a woman between 25 and 40 years old with type 1 diabetes.

In this sample, this clone turned up a few times. V and J are TRBV18 and TRBJ2-1; TRBD2 agrees at 11 bases. The CDR3 has 16 residues. J gave up 7 bases and V 0 bases, and 5 bases lay outside the gene matches. Germline V lookup: CDR1 KGHSH, CDR2 LQKENI. CDR3 DNA: TGTGCCAGCTCACCACCAACTAGCGGGAGTTGGAATGAGCAGTTCTTC. Residues: CASSPPTSGSWNEQFF.

The rearrangement links TRBV29-1 to TRBJ2-7, with D perhaps TRBD2 (5 bases). Germline CDR1 reads SQVTM; CDR2 reads ANQGSEA. Trimming cost V 5 bases and J 6 bases, with 11 bases left between them. The CDR3 is 11 residues long. CDR3 sequence: CSVWLAAEQYF. In DNA form, the CDR3 reads TGCAGCGTTTGGCTAGCTGCCGAGCAGTACTTC.

This clone was seen only a few times. The V and J genes are TRBV6-5 and TRBJ1-1; D not certain. Germline assignment: CDR1 MNHEY and CDR2 SVGAGI. The CDR3 runs to 15 residues. V gave up 0 bases and J gave up 4 bases, with 12 bases separating them. The CDR3 nucleotides are TGTGCCAGCAGTTACTCTTACGGGTCGAGCACTGAAGCTTTCTTT. This translates into CASSYSYGSSTEAFF.

This clone was detected only a few times. The rearrangement uses TRBV6-6 and TRBJ2-5; D might be TRBD2 (6 bases). V gave up 2 bases and J gave up 4 bases, with 14 bases separating them. Germline-derived CDR1 and CDR2 are MNHNY and SVGAGI (reference sequence). The length of the CDR3 is 15 residues. In DNA form, the CDR3 reads TGTGCCAGCAGTTACGGGGGGACGGGAAGAGAGACCCAGTACTTC. This sequence encodes CASSYGGTGRETQYF.

This clone was seen a few times. The genes are TRBV7-3 and TRBJ2-1; 9 nucleotides align to TRBD2. J lost 7 bases, V lost 5 bases, and 9 bases had no gene match. Germline lookup yields CDR1 SGHTA and CDR2 FQGTGA. This CDR3 comprises 15 residues. CDR3 sequence: CASSLGAGGQNEQFF. The CDR3 DNA reads as TGTGCCAGCAGCCTTGGGGCGGGAGGGCAGAATGAGCAGTTCTTC.

Ten or more counts support this clone. The V gene is TRBV11-3, the J gene TRBJ1-2; D possibly corresponds to TRBD1 (5 bases). The germline gives CDR1 SGHNT, CDR2 YENEEA. The CDR3 covers 15 residues. The germline V and J ends were trimmed by 7 bases and 4 bases, with 19 bases remaining between them. The CDR3 DNA is TGTGCCAGCATCACCACGACAGCCCTCGGCTATGGCTACACCTTC. This sequence encodes CASITTTALGYGYTF.

This sequence joins TRBV7-9 and TRBJ2-5; D might be TRBD1 (5 bases). Germline loops: CDR1 SEHNR, CDR2 FQNEAQ (reference sequence). The V gene lost 4 bases and the J gene lost 4 bases, with 16 bases spanning the gap. This CDR3 has 15 amino acids. The CDR3 DNA follows: TGTGCCAGCAGCTATGGGGCCCCCAGTTCAGAGACCCAGTACTTC. It translates to CASSYGAPSSETQYF.

The chain links TRBV28 to TRBJ2-7; perhaps TRBD1 as D (6 bases). This CDR3 is built from 14 residues. Germline V gene sequence: CDR1 MDHEN, CDR2 SYDVKM. The V end was cut by 6 bases, the J end by 6 bases, with 18 bases between. Here the CDR3 reads CASSRTAREVEQYF. For the CDR3, the DNA is TGTGCCAGCAGCAGGACAGCCCGAGAGGTCGAGCAGTACTTC.

The chain recombines TRBV29-1 with TRBJ2-6, with D perhaps TRBD1 (5 bases). Trimming pared 4 bases from V and 2 bases from J, leaving 12 bases between. CDR3 length equals 15 residues. The germline V gene has CDR1 SQVTM and CDR2 ANQGSEA. The CDR3 DNA reads TGCAGCGTTGGGCAGGGCCCACCTGGGGCCAACGTCCTGACTTTC. It yields the protein CSVGQGPPGANVLTF.

This clone was counted between two and nine times. Within the sample, other DNA sequences also encode this same CDR3. The rearrangement joins TRBV25-1 to TRBJ1-5; 12 nucleotides align to TRBD1. Looked up from germline, CDR1 is MGHDK and CDR2 is SYGVNS. With 3 bases clipped from V and 7 bases from J, the junction kept 7 bases outside the gene matches. This CDR3 is built from 16 residues. The DNA for the CDR3 is TGTGCCAGCAGTGATAGGGACAGGGGGCGCGACCAGCCCCAGCATTTT. This encodes CASSDRDRGRDQPQHF.

The chain employs TRBV20-1 and TRBJ1-1; D possibly corresponds to TRBD1 (5 bases). The CDR3 sequence is 11 residues long. Trimming shortened V by 3 bases and J by 10 bases, and 12 bases separated the two germline ends. The V gene's germline CDR1 is DFQATT and CDR2 SNEGSKA (reference sequence). CDR3 sequence reads: CSARGDRRAFF. The CDR3, as DNA: TGCAGTGCTAGGGGTGACAGAAGAGCTTTCTTT.

The sample holds a few counts of this clone. V usage is TRBV18 and J usage is TRBJ1-5; possible D gene TRBD1, 5 bases. This CDR3 has 13 amino acids. Per germline, CDR1 KGHSH and CDR2 LQKENI. The V gene lost 1 base and the J gene lost 4 bases, with 5 bases spanning the gap. CDR3 sequence (DNA): TGTGCCAGCTCACCACGACAGAATCAGCCCCAGCATTTT. Its translation is CASSPRQNQPQHF.

V is TRBV19 and J is TRBJ1-5; TRBD1 is a possible D gene (6 bases). Per the germline V gene, CDR1 is LNHDA and CDR2 is SQIVND (reference sequence). CDR3 size: 13 residues. The ends were cut back, 1 base at V and 5 bases at J, with 6 bases in the middle. CDR3 nucleotide sequence: TGTGCCAGTAGTATAGGACAGGATCAGCCCCAGCATTTT. Protein: CASSIGQDQPQHF. Drawing the rest from reference TRBV19 and TRBJ1-5, the complete variable domain is DGGITQSPKYLFRKEGQNVTLSCEQNLNHDAMYWYRQDPGQGLRLIYYSQIVNDFQKGDIAEGYSVSREKKESFPLTVTSAQKNPTAFYLCASSIGQDQPQHFGDGTRLSIL.

The rearrangement uses TRBV11-2 and TRBJ1-1, with D uncertain. The V gene lost 1 base and the J gene lost 4 bases, with 10 bases spanning the gap. This CDR3 is built from 14 residues. The V gene's germline CDR1 is SGHAT and CDR2 FQNNGV. Here the CDR3 reads CASSLGGGSTEAFF. The CDR3 region has the DNA TGTGCCAGCAGCTTAGGCGGAGGGAGCACTGAAGCTTTCTTT.

This clone was counted only a few times. V gene TRBV6-1 combines with J gene TRBJ2-5, with 7 bases lining up with TRBD2. Trimming took 9 bases from V and 9 from J; bases not matched to a gene: 13. The germline V gene encodes CDR1 MNHNS and CDR2 SASEGT. The CDR3 is made up of 13 amino acids. The CDR3 reads CASTSGTAMPQYF. CDR3 DNA: TGTGCCAGTACAAGCGGGACGGCCATGCCCCAGTACTTC.

The chain carries TRBV30 and TRBJ2-7; maybe TRBD1 (6 bases). Germline V lookup: CDR1 GTSNPN, CDR2 SVGIG (reference sequence). There are 13 residues in the CDR3. Trimming took off 0 bases at V and 3 bases at J, with 9 bases between the two ends. The CDR3: CAWSVDSYYEQYF. CDR3 sequence (DNA): TGTGCCTGGAGTGTGGACAGTTACTACGAGCAGTACTTC. Complete variable domain (other parts from reference TRBV30 and TRBJ2-7): SQTIHQWPATLVQPVGSPLSLECTVEGTSNPNLYWYRQAAGRGLQLLFYSVGIGQISSEVPQNLSASRPQDRQFILSSKKLLLSDSGFYLCAWSVDSYYEQYFGPGTRLTVT.

This clone was seen repeatedly, ten times or more. The chain uses TRBV4-1 and TRBJ2-7; 9 bases align to TRBD1. The trim removed 1 base at V and 4 bases at J, leaving 8 bases unmatched. Germline loops: CDR1 MGHRA, CDR2 YSYEKL. The CDR3 totals 16 residues. The CDR3 protein is CASSQGNRGRLYEQYF. The CDR3 nucleotides read TGCGCCAGCAGCCAAGGTAACAGGGGGCGACTTTACGAGCAGTACTTC.

The CDR3 DNA reads as TGTGCCAGCAGCCGAGGGTTGGACACTGAAGCTTTCTTT. Translating gives CASSRGLDTEAFF. The chain employs TRBV14 and TRBJ1-1; D uncertain. CDR3 length: 13 amino acids. Between the trimmed V and J ends, which lost 4 bases and 3 bases, there was a span of 9 bases. Looked up from germline, CDR1 is SGHDN and CDR2 is FVKESK.

J is TRBJ1-5 and V is TRBV23-1, with TRBD1 matching over 12 bases. TRBV23-1 is marked as an open reading frame, function uncertain. After removal of 0 bases from V and 7 bases from J, the junction contained 10 bases not matched to a gene. The CDR3 sequence is 18 residues long. CDR3 in amino acids: CASSQSNIRDRGQQPQHF. CDR3 DNA sequence: TGCGCCAGCAGTCAATCGAACATCCGGGACAGGGGGCAACAGCCCCAGCATTTT.

The gene calls are TRBV7-9 and TRBJ1-2, with D uncertain. This CDR3 contains 12 residues. The germline gives CDR1 SEHNR, CDR2 FQNEAQ (reference sequence). V was clipped by 5 bases and J by 8 bases, with 12 bases between them. The CDR3 bases are TGTGCCAGCAGCCTAATACGGTGGGGCTACACCTTC. Protein: CASSLIRWGYTF.

This clone showed up just a few times. The V gene is TRBV2, the J gene TRBJ2-1; D is unclear. The CDR3 sequence is 13 residues long. Looked up from germline, CDR1 is SNHLY and CDR2 is FYNNEI. With 2 bases removed from V and 9 bases from J, the gap between germline ends came to 11 bases. The CDR3, as DNA: TGTGCCAGCAGTGAATCACGCGAGAGTGAGCAGTTCTTC. Translating gives CASSESRESEQFF.

The chain combines TRBV18 with TRBJ1-2, with D maybe TRBD1 (6 bases). V was pared by 5 bases and J by 5 bases, with 15 bases between. This CDR3 comprises 14 residues. Per germline, CDR1 KGHSH and CDR2 LQKENI. This CDR3 reads CASSGNREPYGYTF. In DNA, the CDR3 is TGTGCCAGCTCAGGGAACAGGGAACCTTATGGCTACACCTTC.

This clone was seen more than once but under ten times. The genes are TRBV11-2 and TRBJ2-3; 12 nucleotides line up with TRBD2. The CDR3 is 18 amino acids. Germline V gene data show CDR1 as SGHAT and CDR2 as FQNNGV. V gave up 5 bases and J gave up 1 base; unmatched junction bases: 10. For the CDR3, the DNA is TGTGCCAGCAGCGAACGACTAGCGGGAGCGGGGGGCACAGATACGCAGTATTTT. The encoded protein is CASSERLAGAGGTDTQYF.